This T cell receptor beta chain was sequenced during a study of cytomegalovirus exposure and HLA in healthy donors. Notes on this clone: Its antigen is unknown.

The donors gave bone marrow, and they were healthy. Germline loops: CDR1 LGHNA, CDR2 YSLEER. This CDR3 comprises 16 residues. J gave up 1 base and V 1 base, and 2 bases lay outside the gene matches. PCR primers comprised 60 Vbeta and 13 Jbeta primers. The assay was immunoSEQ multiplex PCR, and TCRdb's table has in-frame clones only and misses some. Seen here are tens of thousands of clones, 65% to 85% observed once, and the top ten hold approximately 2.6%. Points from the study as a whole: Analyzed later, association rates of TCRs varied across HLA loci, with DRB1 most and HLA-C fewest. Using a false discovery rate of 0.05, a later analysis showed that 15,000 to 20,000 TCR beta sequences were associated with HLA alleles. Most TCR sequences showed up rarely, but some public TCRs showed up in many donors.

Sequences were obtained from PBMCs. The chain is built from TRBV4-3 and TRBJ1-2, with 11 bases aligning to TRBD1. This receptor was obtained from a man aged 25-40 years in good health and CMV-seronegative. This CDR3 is CASSQGTGGYNYGYTF. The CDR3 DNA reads TGCGCCAGCAGCCAAGGGACAGGGGGCTATAACTATGGCTACACCTTC.